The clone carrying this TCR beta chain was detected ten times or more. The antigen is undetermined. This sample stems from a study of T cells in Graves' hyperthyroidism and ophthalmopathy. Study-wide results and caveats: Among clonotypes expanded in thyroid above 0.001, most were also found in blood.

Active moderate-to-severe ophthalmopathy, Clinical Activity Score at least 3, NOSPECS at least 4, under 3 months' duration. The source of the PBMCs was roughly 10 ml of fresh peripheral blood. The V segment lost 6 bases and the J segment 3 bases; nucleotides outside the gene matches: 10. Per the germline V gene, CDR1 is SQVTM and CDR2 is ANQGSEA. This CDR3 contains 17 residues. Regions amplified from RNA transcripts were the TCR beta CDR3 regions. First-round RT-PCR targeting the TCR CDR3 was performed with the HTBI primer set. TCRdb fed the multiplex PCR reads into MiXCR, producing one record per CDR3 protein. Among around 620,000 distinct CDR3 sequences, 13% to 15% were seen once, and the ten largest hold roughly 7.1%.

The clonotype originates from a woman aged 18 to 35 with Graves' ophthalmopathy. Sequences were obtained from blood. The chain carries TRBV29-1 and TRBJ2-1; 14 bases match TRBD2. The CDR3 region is CSVGGGLAGEGYNEQFF. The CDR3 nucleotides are TGCAGCGTGGGGGGGGGACTAGCGGGAGAGGGCTACAATGAGCAGTTCTTC.